This TCR beta chain was sequenced during a study of vaccination effects on CD4 cells after COVID-19. Overall study context: Antigen-specific CD4+ T cells expanded by the ViraFEST assay with viral peptide pools were then sequenced. PBMC were cultured at under 2.5 million per well with approximately 10 IU/ml IL-2 and 10 ug/ml peptides. Study-level points and caveats: Healthy vaccinees showed cross-reactivity with common cold coronaviruses in only 1 of 255 vaccine-induced clones. Pronounced clonal contraction occurred in clones induced by infection and by vaccine late after vaccination.

To note about this clone: The target antigen is unknown. A read error may produce the germline difference seen at one junction end.

CDR3 size: 13 residues. Following 10 days of culture, CD4+ T cells were isolated. Participants each got two BNT162b2 or mRNA-1273 vaccine doses. Data came from immunoSEQ multiplex PCR; TCRdb stores just in-frame clones and leaves some out. The profile covers about 40,000 clones, with 65% to 75% appearing a single time and about 8% taken by the ten largest. The TCR originated in a human donor who received a COVID-19 vaccine. The specimen was CD4+ T cells from PBMCs cultured without peptide, collected after COVID-19 vaccination. The V call is TRBV12-3 or TRBV12-4, the J call TRBJ1-5; D possibly corresponds to TRBD1 (5 bases). CDR3 nucleotide sequence: TGTGCCAGCAGAAGCACAGGCAACCAGCCCCAGCATTTT. This translates into CASRSTGNQPQHF.